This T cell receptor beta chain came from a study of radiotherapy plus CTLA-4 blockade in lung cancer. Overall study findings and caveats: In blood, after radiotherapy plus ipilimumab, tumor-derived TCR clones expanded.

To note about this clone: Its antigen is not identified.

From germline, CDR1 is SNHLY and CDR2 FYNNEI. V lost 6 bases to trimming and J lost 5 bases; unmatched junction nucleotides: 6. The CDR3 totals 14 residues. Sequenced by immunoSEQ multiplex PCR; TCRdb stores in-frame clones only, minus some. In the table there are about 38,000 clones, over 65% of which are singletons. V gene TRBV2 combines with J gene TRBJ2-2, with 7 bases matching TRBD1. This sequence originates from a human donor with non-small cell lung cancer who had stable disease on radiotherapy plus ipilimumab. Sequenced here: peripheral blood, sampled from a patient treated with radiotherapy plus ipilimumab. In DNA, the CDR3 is TGTGCCAGCAGAGACAGGGTTTTGACCGGGGAGCTGTTTTTT. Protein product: CASRDRVLTGELFF.